These 19 T cell receptor beta chains were all obtained from the same sample, sequenced in a study of T-cell memory formation after mild COVID-19. A single record per CDR3 protein comes from TCRdb applying MiXCR to the 5' RACE reads. The table has approximately 490,000 distinct CDR3 sequences, about 20% seen once; the top ten hold around 13%. The sample was PBMCs or a T cell subset sorted from them (not recorded which). These receptors came from an adult woman who had mild COVID-19 (a few samples of this study predate the infection). Cell type and time point are not known.

The gene calls are TRBV7-2 and TRBJ2-1; 9 nucleotides align to TRBD2. The germline CDR1 and CDR2 sequences are SGHTA and FQGNSA. V dropped 0 bases and J dropped 6; count of bases not matched to a gene: 3. The CDR3 is 15 amino acids. The CDR3 DNA reads as TGTGCCAGCAGCTTAGCCATAGCGGGAGCCAATGAGCAGTTCTTC. Protein product: CASSLAIAGANEQFF.

This chain connects TRBV6-6 to TRBJ1-1; 8 positions match TRBD1. The CDR3 spans 12 residues. Germline CDR1 reads MNHNY; CDR2 reads SVGAGI (reference sequence). V was clipped by 2 bases and J by 11 bases; unmatched bases: 4. The CDR3 spells CASSYQGAQAFF. The CDR3 DNA reads TGTGCCAGCAGTTACCAGGGGGCGCAGGCTTTCTTT.

In its sample, this clonotype was seen a few times. The chain has TRBV10-2 and TRBJ2-7; D possibly corresponds to TRBD1 (5 bases). Germline CDR1 is WSHSY and CDR2 is SAAADI. The CDR3 loop spans 11 amino acids. V lost 6 bases, J lost 7 bases, and 10 bases lay in between. CDR3 sequence (DNA): TGCGCCAGCAGCCCGCGGACAGAGCAGTACTTC. Translating it yields CASSPRTEQYF.

The chain links TRBV4-1 to TRBJ2-5, with D perhaps matching TRBD1 (6 bases). The CDR3 loop spans 15 amino acids. CDR1 and CDR2 from the germline V gene are MGHRA and YSYEKL. Trimming left V 1 base short and J 2 bases short, with 11 bases between. CDR3 DNA sequence: TGCGCCAGCAGCCAAGCATCTGGACAGCAAGAGACCCAGTACTTC. This encodes CASSQASGQQETQYF.

The rearrangement uses TRBV24-1 and TRBJ2-7, with D possibly TRBD1 on 6 matching bases. V lost 5 bases, J lost 2 bases, and 9 bases lay in between. Looked up from germline, CDR1 is KGHDR and CDR2 is SFDVKD. The CDR3 length is 13 residues. The DNA of the CDR3 is TGTGCCACCAGTGGGGACACTACCTACGAGCAGTACTTC. Translated, it gives CATSGDTTYEQYF.

V and J are TRBV6-5 and TRBJ1-2; 8 bases line up with TRBD1. The V gene end was trimmed by 0 bases and the J gene end by 8 bases; junction bases not matched to a gene: 5. Germline V CDR1 and CDR2: MNHEY, SVGAGI. The length of the CDR3 is 14 residues. The CDR3 here is CASSYSQGAEGYTF. As DNA, the CDR3 is TGTGCCAGCAGTTACTCGCAGGGGGCGGAAGGCTACACCTTC.

CDR3 residues: CATSDGTSGQETQYF. The CDR3 DNA is TGTGCCACCAGTGACGGGACTAGCGGCCAAGAGACCCAGTACTTC. J is TRBJ2-5 and V is TRBV24-1, with 11 bases matching TRBD2. The CDR3 runs 15 residues. CDR1 and CDR2 (germline): KGHDR, SFDVKD. With 4 bases clipped from V and 1 base from J, the junction kept 1 base outside the gene matches.

This chain joins TRBV7-8 and TRBJ2-1, with 10 bases matching TRBD2. Germline CDR1 SGHVS, CDR2 FQNEAQ. The CDR3 covers 19 residues. After removal of 5 bases from V and 1 base from J, the junction contained 14 bases not matched to a gene. This chain's CDR3 is CASSLDARLAGGSYNEQFF. DNA of the CDR3: TGTGCCAGCAGCCTAGATGCCCGACTAGCGGGTGGTTCCTACAATGAGCAGTTCTTC.

There are a few counts of this clonotype. CDR3 region: CASSLQTGDTIYF. DNA for the CDR3: TGCGCCAGCAGCCTGCAAACAGGGGACACCATATATTTT. The chain carries TRBV4-1 and TRBJ1-3; 7 nucleotides line up with TRBD1. The CDR3 runs 13 residues. Germline loops: CDR1 MGHRA, CDR2 YSYEKL. V gave up 4 bases and J gave up 8 bases; unmatched junction bases: 5.

A few counts support this clonotype. The genes are TRBV19 and TRBJ1-2; 7 nucleotides agree with TRBD1. Germline V gene data show CDR1 as LNHDA and CDR2 as SQIVND (reference sequence). The CDR3 contains 15 residues. V shed 1 base, J shed 1 base, and the junction held 3 bases outside the gene matches. The CDR3 DNA reads as TGTGCCAGTAGTATAGTGGCAGGGGGTAACTATGGCTACACCTTC. Its translation is CASSIVAGGNYGYTF.

This clonotype appeared a few times. The chain joins TRBV4-3 to TRBJ2-1; 8 bases are shared with TRBD2. The CDR3 sequence is 16 residues long. The J segment lost 7 bases and the V segment lost 3 bases, leaving 11 bases of the junction unmatched. Germline lookup yields CDR1 LGHNA and CDR2 YSLEER. The CDR3 reads CASSQYDSPGGNEQFF. CDR3 in DNA: TGCGCCAGCAGCCAGTACGACTCCCCGGGGGGGAATGAGCAGTTCTTC.

Many counts were recorded for this clonotype. V usage is TRBV12-3 or TRBV12-4 and J usage is TRBJ2-7, with 8 nucleotides matching TRBD2. V lost 0 bases and J lost 3; bases outside the gene matches: 4. The CDR3 has 15 residues. The chain's CDR3 is CASSLAGTRNYEQYF. In DNA form, the CDR3 reads TGTGCCAGCAGTTTAGCGGGGACTAGGAACTACGAGCAGTACTTC.

The chain joins TRBV4-3 to TRBJ2-7; D possibly corresponds to TRBD1 (6 bases). The CDR3 runs to 15 residues. Per germline, CDR1 LGHNA and CDR2 YSLEER. V gave up 5 bases and J gave up 0 bases, with 14 bases separating them. CDR3 nucleotide sequence: TGCGCCAGCAGCGGATACAGGGACCCCTCCTACGAGCAGTACGTC. Amino acid sequence: CASSGYRDPSYEQYV.

The table lists this clonotype with a few counts. The rearrangement links TRBV10-3 to TRBJ2-1; D is perhaps TRBD1 (5 bases). In germline, CDR1 is ENHRY, CDR2 SYGVKD. CDR3 length: 12 residues. The germline V and J ends were trimmed by 2 bases and 8 bases, with 7 bases remaining between them. The CDR3 nucleotides are TGTGCCATCAGTGAGGGGGCCGATGAGCAGTTCTTC. Its translation: CAISEGADEQFF.

This chain connects TRBV15 to TRBJ2-7; D not certain. The germline V gene has CDR1 LNHNV and CDR2 YYDKDF (reference sequence). This CDR3 spans 13 amino acids. V dropped 1 base and J dropped 3 bases, with 7 bases sitting between them. CDR3 in DNA: TGTGCCACCAGCAGAGTCGCTCGCTACGAGCAGTACTTC. Its protein is CATSRVARYEQYF.

This clonotype was seen only a few times. This sequence joins TRBV20-1 and TRBJ2-5; D remains ambiguous. Germline CDR1 DFQATT, CDR2 SNEGSKA (reference sequence). V lost 6 bases and J lost 5, with 10 bases in between. This CDR3 has 11 residues. In nucleotides, the CDR3 is TGCAGTGCAACTACCCGTGAGACCCAGTACTTC. Encoded protein: CSATTRETQYF.

The chain uses TRBV4-3 and TRBJ2-7; D may be TRBD1 (6 bases). CDR1 and CDR2 (germline): LGHNA, YSLEER. CDR3 length equals 15 residues. Deletions cut 0 bases from V and 2 bases from J, with 11 bases between. DNA of the CDR3: TGCGCCAGCAGCCAAGATTTGGACAGTACCTACGAGCAGTACTTC. It specifies CASSQDLDSTYEQYF.

The chain combines TRBV29-1 with TRBJ2-2; D is possibly TRBD1 (5 bases). Germline assignment: CDR1 SQVTM and CDR2 ANQGSEA. The CDR3 is made up of 15 amino acids. Trimming removed 1 base from V and 4 bases from J, with 13 bases in between. The CDR3 DNA reads TGCAGCGTTGAAGTTGGCAGGGTCGGCACCGGGGAGCTGTTTTTT. Translated, it gives CSVEVGRVGTGELFF.

Only a few counts were recorded for this clonotype. The chain has TRBV15 and TRBJ2-1; possible D gene TRBD2, 5 bases. This CDR3 has 18 residues. Trimming pared 3 bases from V and 9 bases from J, leaving 27 bases between. Germline CDR1 LNHNV, CDR2 YYDKDF (reference sequence). CDR3 region: CATSSPFGLVFGGREQFF. In DNA form, the CDR3 reads TGTGCCACCAGCAGCCCCTTCGGGCTAGTCTTCGGCGGGCGTGAGCAGTTCTTC.